This passage covers 6 T cell receptor beta chains from one sample sequenced in a study of identical twins (dated by TCRdb to the mid-2010s). Library construction relied on 5' RACE. TCRdb lists the instrument as Illumina HiSeq 2000. TCRdb trimmed the raw reads at Q25, called clones with MiXCR and kept productive beta chains. Each record represents a unique CDR3 protein, reported with the most common genes and DNA among its rows. The sample data list 1.5 million to 2 million distinct CDR3 sequences, and around 29% of these were observed just once. Approximately 0.29% of the sample rests with the top ten. The sequenced sample consisted of cord blood. The origin of the receptors is a newborn girl in good health.

This clonotype was counted a few times. This chain connects TRBV29-1 to TRBJ1-1, with D perhaps TRBD1 (5 bases). The CDR3 spans 11 residues. V was clipped by 3 bases and J by 11 bases, with 13 bases between them. The germline V gene encodes CDR1 SQVTM and CDR2 ANQGSEA. The CDR3 DNA sequence: TGCAGCGTTGATGCAGGGATGGGGGCTTTCTTT. Its translation: CSVDAGMGAFF.

The chain uses TRBV20-1 and TRBJ1-5; 8 nucleotides align to TRBD1. The CDR3 consists of 16 residues. The V gene's germline CDR1 is DFQATT and CDR2 SNEGSKA (reference sequence). V shed 6 bases, J shed 1 base, and the junction held 11 bases outside the gene matches. Written as DNA, the CDR3 is TGCAGTGCCCGGAGACAGGGGTTGAAAAGCAATCAGCCCCAGCATTTT. The encoded protein is CSARRQGLKSNQPQHF.

The table lists this clonotype with a few counts. The chain links TRBV11-2 to TRBJ2-3; the match to TRBD2 covers 7 bases. V dropped 6 bases and J dropped 1; count of bases not matched to a gene: 7. The CDR3 is made up of 15 amino acids. Germline CDR1 SGHAT, CDR2 FQNNGV. CDR3 nucleotides: TGTGCCAGCAGAGTAATCCGGGGGGGCACAGATACGCAGTATTTT. Its protein product is CASRVIRGGTDTQYF. Complete variable domain (other parts from reference TRBV11-2 and TRBJ2-3): EAGVAQSPRYKIIEKRQSVAFWCNPISGHATLYWYQQILGQGPKLLIQFQNNGVVDDSQLPKDRFSAERLKGVDSTLKIQPAKLEDSAVYLCASRVIRGGTDTQYFGPGTRLTVL.

V and J are TRBV7-9 and TRBJ2-1; unclear D gene. V was trimmed by 0 bases and J by 9 bases, leaving 9 bases between them. Per germline, CDR1 SEHNR and CDR2 FQNEAQ (reference sequence). The CDR3 consists of 13 residues. The CDR3 sequence is CASSLAVRREQFF. Here the CDR3 DNA reads TGTGCCAGCAGCTTAGCGGTCCGACGTGAGCAGTTCTTC.

There are a few counts of this clonotype. The chain employs TRBV12-3 or TRBV12-4 and TRBJ1-2; D not resolved. The CDR3 is 14 amino acids. Between the trimmed V and J ends, which lost 6 bases and 0 bases, there was a span of 11 bases. The CDR3 here is CASRPGWTNYGYTF. The CDR3 DNA follows: TGTGCCAGCAGGCCGGGTTGGACTAACTATGGCTACACCTTC.

This clonotype was counted between two and nine times. The chain links TRBV20-1 to TRBJ2-1; D assignment may be TRBD1 or TRBD2 (6 bases each). V lost 4 bases and J 0 bases, leaving 16 bases between the germline ends. CDR1 is DFQATT, CDR2 SNEGSKA, per germline (reference sequence). This CDR3 is built from 16 residues. CDR3 region: CSANGGWALSYNEQFF. CDR3 nucleotide sequence: TGCAGTGCTAACGGGGGCTGGGCCCTCTCCTACAATGAGCAGTTCTTC.